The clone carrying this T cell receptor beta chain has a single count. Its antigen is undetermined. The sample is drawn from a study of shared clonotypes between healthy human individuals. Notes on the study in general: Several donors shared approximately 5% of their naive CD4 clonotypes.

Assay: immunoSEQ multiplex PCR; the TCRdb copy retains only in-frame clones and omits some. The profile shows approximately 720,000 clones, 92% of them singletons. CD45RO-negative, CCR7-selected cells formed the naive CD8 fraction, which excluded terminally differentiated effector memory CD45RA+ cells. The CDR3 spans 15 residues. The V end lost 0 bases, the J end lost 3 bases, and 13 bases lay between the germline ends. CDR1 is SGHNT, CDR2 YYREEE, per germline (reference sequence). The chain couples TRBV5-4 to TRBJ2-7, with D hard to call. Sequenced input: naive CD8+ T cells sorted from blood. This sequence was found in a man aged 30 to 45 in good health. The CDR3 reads CASSLDVGPYYEQYF. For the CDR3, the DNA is TGTGCCAGCAGCTTGGACGTAGGGCCTTACTACGAGCAGTACTTC.